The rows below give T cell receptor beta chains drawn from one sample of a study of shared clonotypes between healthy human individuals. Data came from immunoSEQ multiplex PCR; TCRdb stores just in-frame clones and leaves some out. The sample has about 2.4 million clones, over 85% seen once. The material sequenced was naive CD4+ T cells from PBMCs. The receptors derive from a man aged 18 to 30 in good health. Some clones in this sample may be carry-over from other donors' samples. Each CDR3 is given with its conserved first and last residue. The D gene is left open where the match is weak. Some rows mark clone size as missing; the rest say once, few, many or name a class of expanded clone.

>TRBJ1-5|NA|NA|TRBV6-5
CASSYLSSNQPQHF
TGTGCCAGCAGTTACCTCAGTAGCAATCAGCCCCAGCATTTT
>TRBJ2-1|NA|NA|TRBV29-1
CSAYLAQSSYNEQFF
TGCAGCGCCTACCTAGCGCAGAGCTCCTACAATGAGCAGTTCTTC
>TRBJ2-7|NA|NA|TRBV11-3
CASSLDPETEQYF
TGTGCCAGCAGCTTAGACCCGGAAACCGAGCAGTACTTC
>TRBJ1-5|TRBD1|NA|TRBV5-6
CASSLIQGDQPQHF
TGTGCCAGCAGCTTGATCCAGGGGGATCAGCCCCAGCATTTT
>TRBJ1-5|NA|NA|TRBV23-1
CASGRHSNQPQHF
TGCGCCAGCGGGCGACATAGCAATCAGCCCCAGCATTTT
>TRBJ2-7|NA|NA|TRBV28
CASSLSPDRAYEQYF
TGTGCCAGCAGTTTATCGCCGGACAGAGCCTACGAGCAGTACTTC
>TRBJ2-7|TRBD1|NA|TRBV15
CATSRDDKGRGYSYEQYF
TGTGCCACCAGCAGAGATGATAAAGGCAGGGGGTACTCCTACGAGCAGTACTTC
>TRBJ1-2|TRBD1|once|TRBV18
CASSRDRQNYGYTF
TGTGCCAGCTCTCGGGACAGACAGAACTATGGCTACACCTTC
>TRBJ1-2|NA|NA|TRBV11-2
CASSLDGGGYTF
TGTGCCAGCAGCTTAGATGGGGGTGGCTACACCTTC
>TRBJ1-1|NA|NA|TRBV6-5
CASSLNRRATEAFF
TGTGCCAGCAGTTTAAATCGTAGGGCGACTGAAGCTTTCTTT
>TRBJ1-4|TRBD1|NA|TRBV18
CASSSPLGQGKKLFF
TGTGCCAGCTCTTCACCCCTGGGACAGGGTAAAAAACTGTTTTTT
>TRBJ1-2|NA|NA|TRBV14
CASSPVRGAGYTF
TGTGCCAGCAGCCCCGTGAGGGGCGCCGGCTACACCTTC
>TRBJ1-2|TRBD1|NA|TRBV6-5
CASSYSRQGFYTF
TGTGCCAGCAGTTACTCGAGACAGGGTTTCTACACCTTC
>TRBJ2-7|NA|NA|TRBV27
CASSFPGAYEQYF
TGTGCCAGCAGTTTTCCGGGGGCCTACGAGCAGTACTTC
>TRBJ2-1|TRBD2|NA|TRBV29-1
CSVESGLAGVQQFF
TGCAGCGTTGAATCTGGACTAGCGGGAGTACAGCAGTTCTTC
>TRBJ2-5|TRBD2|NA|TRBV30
CAWSAMGLAGEETQYF
TGTGCCTGGAGTGCAATGGGACTAGCGGGAGAAGAGACCCAGTACTTC
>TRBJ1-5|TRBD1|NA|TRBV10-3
CAISLDREGNQPQHF
TGTGCCATCAGCCTGGACAGGGAGGGAAATCAGCCCCAGCATTTT
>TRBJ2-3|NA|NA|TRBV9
CASSARRGAQDTQYF
TGTGCCAGCAGCGCCAGGAGGGGGGCCCAGGATACGCAGTATTTT
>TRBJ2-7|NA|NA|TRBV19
CASSKRETGTYEQYF
TGTGCCAGTAGTAAACGGGAGACAGGAACCTACGAGCAGTACTTC
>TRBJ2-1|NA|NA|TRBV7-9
CASSLVNSEQFF
TGTGCCAGCAGCTTAGTAAATTCAGAGCAGTTCTTC